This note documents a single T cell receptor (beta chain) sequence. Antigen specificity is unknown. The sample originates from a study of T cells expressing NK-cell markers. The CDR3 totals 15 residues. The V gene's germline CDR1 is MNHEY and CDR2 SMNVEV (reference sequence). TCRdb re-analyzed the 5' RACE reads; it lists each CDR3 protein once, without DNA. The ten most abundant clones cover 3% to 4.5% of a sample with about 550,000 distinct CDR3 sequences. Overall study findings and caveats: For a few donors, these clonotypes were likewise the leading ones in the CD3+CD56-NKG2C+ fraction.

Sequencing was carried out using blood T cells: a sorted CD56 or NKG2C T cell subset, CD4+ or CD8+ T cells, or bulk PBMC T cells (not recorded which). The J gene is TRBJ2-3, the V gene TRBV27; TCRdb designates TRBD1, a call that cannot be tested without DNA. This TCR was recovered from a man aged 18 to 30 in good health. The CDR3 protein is CASTVWRGSPDTQYF.